Listed below are T cell receptor beta chains from one sample, sequenced in a study of shared clonotypes between healthy human individuals. The data were produced by immunoSEQ multiplex PCR, yet TCRdb's version contains in-frame clones alone and is incomplete. Of 2 million to 3 million clones in the sample, 80% to 95% were seen once. The source material was naive CD4+ T cells from PBMCs. The receptors derive from a man aged 18 to 29 in good health. Some clones in this sample may be carry-over from other donors' samples. Both conserved end residues are part of each CDR3. The D gene is left open where the match is weak. Clone size, where shown, is once, few, many, or a class for clones that have expanded.

d_call j_call clone_size v_call cdr3_nt cdr3_aa
. TRBJ1-5 once TRBV9 TGTGCCAGCAGTGCTACAGACGGGGGATGGCAGCCCCAGCATTTT CASSATDGGWQPQHF
. TRBJ1-1 . TRBV6-1 TGTGCCAGCAGTCCCCGACAGGATGAAAACACTGAAGCTTTCTTT CASSPRQDENTEAFF
TRBD1 TRBJ1-3 . TRBV15 TGTGCCACCAGTAGACAGGGGGGGAGAAACACCATATATTTT CATSRQGGRNTIYF
. TRBJ2-7 . TRBV10-3 TGTGCCATCAGTGCCCGCTCCTACGAGCAGTACTTC CAISARSYEQYF
TRBD2 TRBJ2-2 . TRBV7-8 TGTGCCAGCAGTGGGAGGACTAGCGAAAACACCGGGGAGCTGTTTTTT CASSGRTSENTGELFF
. TRBJ1-3 . TRBV5-8 TGTGCCAGCAGCTTCGGGACTCTAGGAAACACCATATATTTT CASSFGTLGNTIYF
TRBD2 TRBJ2-7 . TRBV5-1 TGCGCCAGCAGTCCCTCTAGCGGGAGTTCTTACGAGCAGTACTTC CASSPSSGSSYEQYF
. TRBJ2-7 . TRBV28 TGTGCCAGCAGTTCGCCCCGCGGTAGCGGTTACTACGAGCAGTACTTC CASSSPRGSGYYEQYF
. TRBJ2-5 once TRBV2 TGTGCCGCGGGTATGGAGACCCAGTACTTC CAAGMETQYF
. TRBJ1-6 . TRBV5-1 TGCGCCAGCAGCCGGTCCAGGGAGTCACCCCTCCACTTT CASSRSRESPLHF
TRBD1 TRBJ1-4 . TRBV7-9 TGTGCCAGCAGCTCAGACAGGGGACTCGAAAAACTGTTTTTT CASSSDRGLEKLFF
. TRBJ1-1 few TRBV7-8 TGTGCCAGCAGCTTAGGGGGGGACAAGCTTCAAGCTTTCTTT CASSLGGDKLQAFF
. TRBJ1-4 . TRBV28 TGTGCCAGCAGCTCCCGAGGGCGGAAGAGTGAAAAACTGTTTTTT CASSSRGRKSEKLFF
. TRBJ2-7 . TRBV28 TGTGCCAGCTCCGTCACCGAGTACGAGCAGTACTTC CASSVTEYEQYF
. TRBJ1-1 once TRBV18 TGTGCCAGCTCGGGGAATTGGAGCACTGAAGCTTTCTTT CASSGNWSTEAFF
TRBD1 TRBJ2-7 . TRBV7-3 TGTGCCAGCAGCGAGGGACAGGGGTTCGAGTACGAGCAGTACTTC CASSEGQGFEYEQYF
. TRBJ2-1 . TRBV7-3 TGTGCCAGCAGCTTAACCACCAGGACAGTCAATGAGCAGTTCTTC CASSLTTRTVNEQFF
TRBD1 TRBJ2-3 once TRBV5-4 TGTGCCAGCAGCTTGGGGACAGGGCCAGATACGCAGTATTTT CASSLGTGPDTQYF
. TRBJ2-2 . TRBV10-3 TGTGCCATCAGTGGTAGCGGGAACACCGGGGAGCTGTTTTTT CAISGSGNTGELFF
TRBD2 TRBJ2-3 . TRBV5-1 TGCGCCAGCAGCCAACTAGCGGGAGCCCCAGATACGCAGTATTTT CASSQLAGAPDTQYF
. TRBJ2-1 . TRBV5-4 TGTGCCAGCAGCCAACAGGAAGGGACCTCTTACAATGAGCAGTTCTTC CASSQQEGTSYNEQFF
. TRBJ1-5 . TRBV19 TGTGCCAGTAGTAAAACAGGTGATCAGCCCCAGCATTTT CASSKTGDQPQHF
. TRBJ2-7 . TRBV18 TGTGCCAGCTCACCCGGGACACCCCTACTCTCCTACGAGCAGTACTTC CASSPGTPLLSYEQYF
. TRBJ1-2 . TRBV7-2 TGTGCCAGCAGCACTCACAGGGCCGGCTACACCTTC CASSTHRAGYTF
TRBD2 TRBJ2-5 . TRBV28 TGTGCCAGCACCTCACCACGGGGGGGCACGGAGACCCAGTACTTC CASTSPRGGTETQYF
. TRBJ1-1 . TRBV4-1 TGCGCCAGCAGCCAAGATCGGGACACGGGGGGAGCTTTCTTT CASSQDRDTGGAFF